Below are 15 T cell receptor beta chains sequenced from a single sample in a study of beta chain features in type 1 diabetes. Study observations and caveats: In every one of the four CD4+ subsets, TCRB CDR3s were moderately but significantly shorter in Type 1 diabetes patients.

Expressed TCRB transcripts were sequenced because the isolated RNA had all been reverse transcribed beforehand. Clones were sequenced by immunoSEQ multiplex PCR, and TCRdb holds only the in-frame ones, with some missing. The sample shows hundreds of thousands of clones, about an eighth of them seen only once. Their recognized antigens are unknown. Input material: naive CD4+ T cells from blood. The receptors come from a man aged 18 to 35 with type 1 diabetes.

This clone has only a few counts. The V gene is TRBV5-1, the J gene TRBJ1-1; TRBD1 aligns across 7 bases. The CDR3 covers 14 residues. V trimming: 0 bases; J trimming: 7 bases; junction bases outside the gene matches: 6. Germline-derived CDR1 and CDR2 are SGHRS and YFSETQ. In nucleotides, the CDR3 is TGCGCCAGCAGCTTGGGACAGGGAAGTAGTGAAGCTTTCTTT. Protein product: CASSLGQGSSEAFF.

V is TRBV7-2 and J is TRBJ2-1, with 8 bases lining up with TRBD2. This CDR3 region has 16 residues. The V and J ends lost 5 bases and 7 bases, in that order; junction bases with no gene match: 13. Per germline, CDR1 SGHTA and CDR2 FQGNSA. The CDR3 spells CASSPPGLGALNEQFF. CDR3 in DNA: TGTGCCAGCAGCCCACCGGGACTAGGAGCTCTGAATGAGCAGTTCTTC.

This clone was found a few times. This sequence joins TRBV7-8 and TRBJ1-6, with D unclear. CDR3 length: 15 amino acids. Germline V gene lookup returns CDR1 SGHVS and CDR2 FQNEAQ. Deletions cut 1 base from V and 1 base from J, with 5 bases between. The DNA for the CDR3 is TGTGCCAGCAGCTTAGATAGGTCCTATAATTCACCCCTCCACTTT. Translation: CASSLDRSYNSPLHF.

The chain combines TRBV19 with TRBJ2-7; 9 bases are a match to TRBD1. The CDR3 totals 14 residues. CDR1 is LNHDA, CDR2 SQIVND, per germline (reference sequence). J was trimmed by 1 base and V by 5 bases; bases with no gene match: 3. This chain's CDR3 is CASSRTGVSYEQYF. The CDR3 region has the DNA TGTGCCAGTAGTCGGACAGGGGTATCCTACGAGCAGTACTTC.

V and J are TRBV5-1 and TRBJ1-5, with 8 bases identical to TRBD1. Trimming cost V 1 base and J 5 bases; bases outside gene matches: 5. CDR1 SGHRS and CDR2 YFSETQ come from the germline V gene. This CDR3 is 15 amino acids long. The CDR3 DNA reads as TGCGCCAGCAGCTTGTCAGGGACAGGCCATCAGCCCCAGCATTTT. Protein sequence: CASSLSGTGHQPQHF.

On this clone itself: Distinct nucleotide sequences in the sample also encode this CDR3. The chain joins TRBV6-5 to TRBJ2-1; D uncertain. V lost 0 bases and J lost 4, with 4 bases in between. This CDR3 is built from 13 residues. Germline CDR1 MNHEY, CDR2 SVGAGI. The CDR3 DNA reads as TGTGCCAGCAGTTACTCAGGGTACAATGAGCAGTTCTTC. It is translated as CASSYSGYNEQFF.

This clone was detected a few times. This specimen includes other DNA sequences encoding the same CDR3. The chain recombines TRBV29-1 with TRBJ2-5; 7 positions match TRBD1. The CDR3 spans 13 residues. J lost 3 bases, V lost 4 bases, and 5 bases had no gene match. The V gene's germline CDR1 is SQVTM and CDR2 ANQGSEA. Here the CDR3 reads CSVAGQGEETQYF. Written as DNA, the CDR3 is TGCAGCGTTGCCGGTCAGGGGGAAGAGACCCAGTACTTC.

This clone appeared a few times. The chain carries TRBV14 and TRBJ1-4, with D perhaps matching TRBD1 (5 bases). In germline, CDR1 is SGHDN, CDR2 FVKESK. There are 15 residues in the CDR3. V lost 4 bases to trimming and J lost 8 bases, with 17 bases between them. CDR3 loop: CASSPRWGSGEKLFF. The CDR3 DNA follows: TGTGCCAGCAGCCCTCGTTGGGGGAGTGGAGAAAAACTGTTTTTT.

In DNA form, the CDR3 reads TGCAGCGTGCATACGCGGGGGCTGAACACTGAAGCTTTCTTT. Its translation is CSVHTRGLNTEAFF. V gene TRBV29-1 combines with J gene TRBJ1-1; TRBD1 is a possible D gene (6 bases). V lost 6 bases, J lost 0 bases, and 14 bases lay in between. Germline V gene sequence: CDR1 SQVTM, CDR2 ANQGSEA. The CDR3 extends over 14 amino acids.

Only a few counts were recorded for this clone. V and J are TRBV5-1 and TRBJ2-7; TRBD1 might be the D (5 bases). The germline V and J ends were trimmed by 6 bases and 0 bases, with 10 bases remaining between them. The CDR3 length is 13 residues. Germline V gives CDR1 SGHRS, CDR2 YFSETQ. Written as DNA, the CDR3 is TGCGCCAGCAAACCGGACAACTCCTACGAGCAGTACTTC. It translates to CASKPDNSYEQYF.

This clone was seen a few times. At the DNA level, this CDR3 is encoded by other sequences in the same sample as well. The chain links TRBV7-2 to TRBJ1-2; maybe TRBD1 (6 bases). V was cut by 4 bases and J by 2 bases, with 8 bases left in between. This CDR3 is built from 13 residues. Germline V CDR1 and CDR2: SGHTA, FQGNSA. CDR3 coding DNA: TGTGCCAGCAGCTCGACAGGCAACTATGGCTACACCTTC. It specifies CASSSTGNYGYTF. Using reference TRBV7-2 and TRBJ1-2 for the parts outside the CDR3, the full variable domain is GAGVSQSPSNKVTEKGKDVELRCDPISGHTALYWYRQSLGQGLEFLIYFQGNSAPDKSGLPSDRFSAERTGGSVSTLTIQRTQQEDSAVYLCASSSTGNYGYTFGSGTRLTVV.

The sample holds a few counts of this clone. This chain uses TRBV14 with TRBJ2-7; D is uncertain. This CDR3 spans 18 amino acids. Germline V gene sequence: CDR1 SGHDN, CDR2 FVKESK. V was trimmed by 2 bases and J by 4 bases, leaving 24 bases between them. CDR3 in DNA: TGTGCCAGCAGCCAAAGATCCGGGTTATCTTTTCTGGGTTACGAGCAGTACTTC. It encodes CASSQRSGLSFLGYEQYF.

This clone came up a few times. The chain recombines TRBV30 with TRBJ1-1; tentative D call: TRBD1 (5 bases). The CDR3 totals 13 residues. Trimming took off 2 bases at V and 7 bases at J, with 14 bases between the two ends. Germline assignment: CDR1 GTSNPN and CDR2 SVGIG (reference sequence). The CDR3 loop reads CAWSRGRVLEAFF. In DNA, the CDR3 is TGTGCCTGGAGTCGGGGCAGGGTCCTTGAAGCTTTCTTT.

In this sample, this clone turned up a few times. V usage is TRBV28 and J usage is TRBJ1-2, with D perhaps matching TRBD1 (5 bases). The CDR3 runs to 14 residues. The V and J ends lost 6 bases and 12 bases respectively, with 23 bases between them. Per the germline V gene, CDR1 is MDHEN and CDR2 is SYDVKM. Written as DNA, the CDR3 is TGTGCCAGCAGCCACTTAGGGGTCGGTGGGGGAGACACCTTC. As protein: CASSHLGVGGGDTF.

This chain joins TRBV30 and TRBJ1-1; D gene ambiguous. CDR3 size: 14 residues. Trimming cost V 3 bases and J 3 bases, with 14 bases left between them. CDR1 GTSNPN and CDR2 SVGIG come from the germline V gene (reference sequence). CDR3 in amino acids: CAWRRGRRDTEAFF. The CDR3 nucleotides read TGTGCCTGGAGGCGTGGCAGGAGGGACACTGAAGCTTTCTTT.